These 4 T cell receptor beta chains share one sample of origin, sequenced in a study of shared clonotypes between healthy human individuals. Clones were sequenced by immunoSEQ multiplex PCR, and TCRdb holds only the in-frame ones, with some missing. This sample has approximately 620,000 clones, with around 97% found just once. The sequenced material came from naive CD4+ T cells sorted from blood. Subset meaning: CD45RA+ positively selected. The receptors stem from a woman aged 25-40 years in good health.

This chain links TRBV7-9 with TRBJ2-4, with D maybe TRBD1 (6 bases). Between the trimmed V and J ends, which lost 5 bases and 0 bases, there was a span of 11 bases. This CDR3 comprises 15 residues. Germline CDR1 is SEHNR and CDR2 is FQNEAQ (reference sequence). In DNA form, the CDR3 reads TGTGCCAGCAGCCTGGGACAAACAGCCAAAAACATTCAGTACTTC. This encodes CASSLGQTAKNIQYF.

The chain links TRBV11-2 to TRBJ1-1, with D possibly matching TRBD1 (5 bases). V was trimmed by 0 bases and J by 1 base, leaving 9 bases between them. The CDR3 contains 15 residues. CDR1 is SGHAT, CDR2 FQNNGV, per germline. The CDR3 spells CASSLDARANTEAFF. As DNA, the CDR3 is TGTGCCAGCAGCTTAGACGCCAGGGCGAACACTGAAGCTTTCTTT.

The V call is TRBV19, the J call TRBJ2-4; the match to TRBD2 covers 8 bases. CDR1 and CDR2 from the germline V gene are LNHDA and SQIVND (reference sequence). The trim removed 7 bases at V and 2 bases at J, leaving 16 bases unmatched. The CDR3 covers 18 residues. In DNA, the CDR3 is TGTGCCAGTACCGAAGCGGGAGCTCTGGGTGAGACCAAAAACATTCAGTACTTC. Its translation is CASTEAGALGETKNIQYF.

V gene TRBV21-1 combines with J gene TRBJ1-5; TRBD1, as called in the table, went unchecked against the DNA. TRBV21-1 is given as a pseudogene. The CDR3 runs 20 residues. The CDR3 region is CASSNYVVRRGVYSNQPQHF. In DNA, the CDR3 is TGTGCCAGCAGCAACTATGTAGTTCGCAGGGGTGTTTATAGCAATCAGCCCCAGCATTTT.